This T cell receptor gamma chain was identified during a study of γδ T cells in repeated Plasmodium falciparum infection. General observations from the study: Repeated controlled infections reportedly drove waves of new clonotype selection in Vdelta2-negative, mostly Vdelta1+, gammadelta repertoires.

TCRdb redid the clone calls on the multiplex PCR reads with CATT. This table holds more than 20,000 gamma-chain clones, about 3% found once. Vgamma9/Vdelta2+ and Vdelta2-negative gammadelta T cells were flow-sorted from PBMC for bulk sequencing. Germline lookup yields CDR1 EGSTGY and CDR2 YDSYTSSV. CDR3 length: 14 residues. This clone was detected only a few times. Its matching antigen is unknown. TCRdb records a much larger clone's protein for this DNA, with a difference at residue 12 that likely arises from a read error; the protein given is the translation of the DNA. This TCR came from a pool of human donors (malaria-infected and uninfected, not separated). The sequencing input was gamma-delta T cells from blood. The V gene is given as TRGV4, and no J gene call is available. The CDR3 nucleotides read TGTGCCACCTGGGATGGGCCTCGTCGTTATAAGGAGCTCTTT. Translating it yields CATWDGPRRYKELF.